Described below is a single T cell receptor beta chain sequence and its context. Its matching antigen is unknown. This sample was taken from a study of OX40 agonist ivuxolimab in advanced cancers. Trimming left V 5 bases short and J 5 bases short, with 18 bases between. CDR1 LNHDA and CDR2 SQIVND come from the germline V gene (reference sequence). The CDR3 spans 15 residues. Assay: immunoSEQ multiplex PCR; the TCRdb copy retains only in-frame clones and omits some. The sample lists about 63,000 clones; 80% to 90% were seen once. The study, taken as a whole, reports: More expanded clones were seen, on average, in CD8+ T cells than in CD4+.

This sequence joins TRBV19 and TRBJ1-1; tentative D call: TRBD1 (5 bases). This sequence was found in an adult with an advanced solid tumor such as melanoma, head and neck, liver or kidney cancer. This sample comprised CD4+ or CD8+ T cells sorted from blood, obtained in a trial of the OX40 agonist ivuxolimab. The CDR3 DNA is TGTGCCAGTAGTGGGGGATTAATGGGGTGGACTGAAGCTTTCTTT. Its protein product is CASSGGLMGWTEAFF.